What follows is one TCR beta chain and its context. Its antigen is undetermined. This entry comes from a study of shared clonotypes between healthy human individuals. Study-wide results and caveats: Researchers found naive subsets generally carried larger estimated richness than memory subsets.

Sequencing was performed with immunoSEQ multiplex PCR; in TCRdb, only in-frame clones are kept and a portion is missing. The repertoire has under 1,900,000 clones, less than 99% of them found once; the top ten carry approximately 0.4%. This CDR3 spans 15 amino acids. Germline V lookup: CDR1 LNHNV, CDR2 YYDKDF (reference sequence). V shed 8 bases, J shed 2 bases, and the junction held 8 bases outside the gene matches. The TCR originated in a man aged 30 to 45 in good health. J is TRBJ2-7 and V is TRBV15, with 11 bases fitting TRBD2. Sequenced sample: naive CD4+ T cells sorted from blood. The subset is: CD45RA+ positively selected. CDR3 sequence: CATGSPSGRTYEQYF. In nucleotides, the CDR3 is TGTGCCACCGGATCCCCTAGCGGGAGGACCTACGAGCAGTACTTC.